These 5 T cell receptor beta chains were sequenced from one sample in a study of T-cell memory formation after mild COVID-19. TCRdb reanalysed the 5' RACE reads using MiXCR and keeps one entry per CDR3 protein. This table holds 120,000 or so distinct CDR3 sequences, about a sixth found once. Sequencing used PBMCs or a T cell subset sorted from them (not recorded which). The receptor set was obtained from a man between 18 and 35 years old who had mild COVID-19 (a few samples of this study predate the infection). Cell type and time point are not known.

V is TRBV7-2 and J is TRBJ1-1; D may be TRBD1 (5 bases). The CDR3 is made up of 18 amino acids. The V gene's germline CDR1 is SGHTA and CDR2 FQGNSA. Trimming left V 4 bases short and J 1 base short, with 22 bases between. CDR3 region: CASSSAQVYLGPNTEAFF. CDR3 nucleotide sequence: TGTGCCAGCAGCTCAGCTCAGGTCTATTTGGGACCGAACACTGAAGCTTTCTTT.

This clonotype occurred a few times. This sequence joins TRBV4-1 and TRBJ2-2, with a possible D match to TRBD1 (6 bases). Germline CDR1 reads MGHRA; CDR2 reads YSYEKL. V was pared by 1 base and J by 6 bases, with 15 bases between. This CDR3 comprises 16 residues. The CDR3 region has the DNA TGCGCCAGCAGCCAAGTTCCGACAGGAGATCCCGGGGAGCTGTTTTTT. Protein sequence: CASSQVPTGDPGELFF.

This clonotype was seen at least ten times. The V call is TRBV6-1, the J call TRBJ2-7; D may correspond to TRBD1 or TRBD2 (6 bases each). Trimming took 3 bases from V and 0 from J, leaving 15 bases between them. In germline, CDR1 is MNHNS, CDR2 SASEGT. The CDR3 covers 16 residues. The CDR3 region is CASSDEGGGSSYEQYF. DNA of the CDR3: TGTGCCAGCAGTGACGAGGGGGGCGGAAGCTCCTACGAGCAGTACTTC.

The chain joins TRBV9 to TRBJ2-6; D is tentatively TRBD1 or TRBD2 (5 bases each). The CDR3 is 17 amino acids. V lost 7 bases to trimming and J lost 0 bases, with 17 bases between them. Germline V CDR1 and CDR2: SGDLS, YYNGEE. CDR3 amino acids: CASAPTGTISGANVLTF. CDR3 nucleotides: TGTGCCAGCGCCCCCACCGGGACGATCTCTGGGGCCAACGTCCTGACTTTC. Combining the CDR3 with reference TRBV9 and TRBJ2-6 gives the whole variable domain DSGVTQTPKHLITATGQRVTLRCSPRSGDLSVYWYQQSLDQGLQFLIQYYNGEERAKGNILERFSAQQFPDLHSELNLSSLELGDSALYFCASAPTGTISGANVLTFGAGSRLTVL.

This clonotype was recorded many times. The rearrangement joins TRBV7-2 to TRBJ2-2; D remains unclear. The length of the CDR3 is 11 residues. Trimming took 6 bases from V and 5 from J, leaving 4 bases between them. Per the germline V gene, CDR1 is SGHTA and CDR2 is FQGNSA. CDR3 nucleotides: TGTGCCAGCAGAGGGACCGGGGAGCTGTTTTTT. It is translated as CASRGTGELFF.